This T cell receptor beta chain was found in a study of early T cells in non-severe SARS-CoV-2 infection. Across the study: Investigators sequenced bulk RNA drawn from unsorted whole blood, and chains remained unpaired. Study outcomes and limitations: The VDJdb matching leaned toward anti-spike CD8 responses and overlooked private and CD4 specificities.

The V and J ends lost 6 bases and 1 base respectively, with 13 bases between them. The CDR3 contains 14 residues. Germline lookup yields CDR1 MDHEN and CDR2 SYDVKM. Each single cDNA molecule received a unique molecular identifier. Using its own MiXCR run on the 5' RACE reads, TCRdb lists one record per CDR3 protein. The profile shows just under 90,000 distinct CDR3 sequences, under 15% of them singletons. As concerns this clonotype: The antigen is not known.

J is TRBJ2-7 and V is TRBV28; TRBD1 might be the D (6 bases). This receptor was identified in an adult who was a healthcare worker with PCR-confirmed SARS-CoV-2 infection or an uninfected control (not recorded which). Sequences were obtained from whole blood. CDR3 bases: TGTGCCAGCAGCCTACAGGGTTGGTCCTACGAGCAGTACTTC. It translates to CASSLQGWSYEQYF.